The 16 T cell receptor beta chains in this list originate from one sample, sequenced in a study of cytomegalovirus exposure and HLA in healthy donors. A multiplex PCR was run with 60 Vbeta primers and 13 Jbeta primers. TCRdb's copy holds only in-frame clones and misses some; the assay was immunoSEQ multiplex PCR. The table includes 120,000 to 150,000 clones, roughly 79% detected once. The sample consisted of PBMCs. These receptors came from a woman in her thirties or forties in good health and CMV-seronegative.

For this clone: The sample carries other DNA sequences with the same CDR3. DNA for the CDR3: TGCGCCAGCAGCTTGGCCGGGACAGATACGCAGTATTTT. It translates to CASSLAGTDTQYF. This chain joins TRBV5-1 and TRBJ2-3; D is ambiguous. CDR1 and CDR2 (germline): SGHRS, YFSETQ. Trimming stripped 0 bases from V and 3 bases from J, with 5 bases between. The CDR3 spans 13 residues.

CDR3 coding DNA: TGTGCCAGCAGCTTGCAAGCGGGAGGTTTCGAGCAGTACTTC. It encodes CASSLQAGGFEQYF. V usage is TRBV5-4 and J usage is TRBJ2-7, with TRBD2 identical over 9 bases. Unmatched junction bases numbered 5, after V lost 1 base and J lost 6 bases. The V gene's germline CDR1 is SGHNT and CDR2 YYREEE (reference sequence). The CDR3 runs to 14 residues.

This clone was detected a few times. This chain uses TRBV4-3 with TRBJ2-3, with 12 bases fitting TRBD2. Germline V gives CDR1 LGHNA, CDR2 YSLEER. The V gene end was trimmed by 0 bases and the J gene end by 0 bases; junction bases not matched to a gene: 10. The CDR3 is 20 amino acids. CDR3 in DNA: TGCGCCAGCAGCCAAGACCTCGGACTAGCGGGACGGACTAGCACAGATACGCAGTATTTT. Translated: CASSQDLGLAGRTSTDTQYF.

V gene TRBV7-3 combines with J gene TRBJ2-1; tentative D call: TRBD2 (5 bases). V lost 5 bases and J 9 bases, leaving 14 bases between the germline ends. The germline CDR1 and CDR2 sequences are SGHTA and FQGTGA. The CDR3 has 13 residues. CDR3 sequence (DNA): TGTGCCAGCAGCGGGTGGGGTGGGAGTGAGCAGTTCTTC. Amino acid sequence: CASSGWGGSEQFF.

A word on this clone: One junction end disagrees with the germline gene, perhaps due to a read error. The rearrangement uses TRBV11-1 and TRBJ1-2, with D uncertain. The V gene's germline CDR1 is SGHAT and CDR2 FQDESV (reference sequence). This CDR3 comprises 14 residues. The CDR3 DNA is TGTGTCAGCAGCTTAGGTGGTGCAGTCTATGGCTACACCTTC. Translating it yields CVSSLGGAVYGYTF.

The chain recombines TRBV11-2 with TRBJ1-1; no firm D call. Trimming left V 5 bases short and J 1 base short, with 11 bases between. Looked up from germline, CDR1 is SGHAT and CDR2 is FQNNGV. CDR3 length: 14 residues. The CDR3 DNA sequence: TGTGCCAGCAGCGTTACAGCCGGGAACACTGAAGCTTTCTTT. Its translation is CASSVTAGNTEAFF.

The chain joins TRBV13 to TRBJ1-2, with a possible D match to TRBD1 (6 bases). Trimming shortened V by 6 bases and J by 3 bases, and 17 bases separated the two germline ends. The CDR3 contains 15 residues. The V gene's germline CDR1 is PRHDT and CDR2 FYEKMQ (reference sequence). The CDR3 nucleotides are TGTGCCAGCAGGGAACAGGGTTCTCTTCACTATGGCTACACCTTC. Amino acids: CASREQGSLHYGYTF.

The chain couples TRBV28 to TRBJ1-5; a possible D gene is TRBD1 (5 bases). Germline V CDR1 and CDR2: MDHEN, SYDVKM. Trimming stripped 3 bases from V and 0 bases from J, with 18 bases between. CDR3 length: 18 residues. The CDR3 spells CASSFLDPTEYSNQPQHF. As DNA, the CDR3 is TGTGCCAGCAGTTTCTTGGACCCGACAGAATATAGCAATCAGCCCCAGCATTTT.

This chain joins TRBV7-2 and TRBJ2-3; no clear D. The germline V and J ends were trimmed by 0 bases and 2 bases, with 18 bases remaining between them. This CDR3 has 18 residues. CDR1 and CDR2 from the germline V gene are SGHTA and FQGNSA. CDR3 DNA sequence: TGTGCCAGCAGCTTAGCTATAATAACAGCAATGAACACAGATACGCAGTATTTT. This encodes CASSLAIITAMNTDTQYF.

The rearrangement joins TRBV19 to TRBJ2-3; TRBD2 matches at 9 bases. The CDR3 sequence is 16 residues long. V lost 2 bases and J lost 4; bases outside the gene matches: 7. Germline V lookup: CDR1 LNHDA, CDR2 SQIVND (reference sequence). In DNA form, the CDR3 reads TGTGCCAGTAGTATAACGGCTAGCGGGATCGCAGATACGCAGTATTTT. The encoded protein is CASSITASGIADTQYF.

This clone has a single count. V gene TRBV7-2 combines with J gene TRBJ2-4, with 9 bases that match TRBD2. The V gene's germline CDR1 is SGHTA and CDR2 FQGNSA. The V gene end was trimmed by 1 base and the J gene end by 0 bases; junction bases not matched to a gene: 10. This CDR3 has 19 residues. The CDR3 region is CASSLESLAGVLAKNIQYF. The CDR3 DNA sequence: TGTGCCAGCAGCTTAGAGTCCTTAGCGGGGGTTCTAGCCAAAAACATTCAGTACTTC.

The V call is TRBV19, the J call TRBJ2-7; D might be TRBD2 (5 bases). CDR1 is LNHDA, CDR2 SQIVND, per germline (reference sequence). V lost 5 bases, J lost 0 bases, and 11 bases lay in between. The CDR3 contains 14 residues. This chain's CDR3 is CASSYGLSSYEQYF. The CDR3 region has the DNA TGTGCCAGTAGTTACGGACTTAGCTCCTACGAGCAGTACTTC.

The rearrangement joins TRBV6-5 to TRBJ1-2; D call uncertain. V lost 5 bases and J 5 bases, leaving 15 bases between the germline ends. The CDR3 runs 14 residues. Germline CDR1 and CDR2: MNHEY and SVGAGI. The DNA of the CDR3 is TGTGCCAGCAGTAGCTTCCCGTACTCTTATGGCTACACCTTC. Its protein is CASSSFPYSYGYTF.

DNA for the CDR3: TGTGCCAGCAGTTCCACAGGGGGCACCGGGGAGCTGTTTTTT. Protein sequence: CASSSTGGTGELFF. V and J are TRBV6-5 and TRBJ2-2; TRBD1 matches 8 bases. CDR1 and CDR2 from the germline V gene are MNHEY and SVGAGI. V was pared by 4 bases and J by 4 bases, with 2 bases of the junction left unmatched. This CDR3 is 14 amino acids long.

The chain couples TRBV19 to TRBJ2-6, with unresolved D. The CDR3 covers 15 residues. Germline assignment: CDR1 LNHDA and CDR2 SQIVND (reference sequence). The V and J ends lost 1 base and 1 base respectively, with 5 bases between them. DNA of the CDR3: TGTGCCAGTAGTATAGTTCCATCTGGGGCCAACGTCCTGACTTTC. It encodes CASSIVPSGANVLTF.

This clone was detected a few times. For the CDR3, the DNA is TGTGCCAGCAGCTTACCGCAGGGCCTTTATGGCTACACCTTC. This sequence encodes CASSLPQGLYGYTF. This chain joins TRBV7-2 and TRBJ1-2, with D tentatively TRBD1 (5 bases). Trimming stripped 2 bases from V and 5 bases from J, with 12 bases between. The germline V gene has CDR1 SGHTA and CDR2 FQGNSA. The CDR3 has 14 residues.